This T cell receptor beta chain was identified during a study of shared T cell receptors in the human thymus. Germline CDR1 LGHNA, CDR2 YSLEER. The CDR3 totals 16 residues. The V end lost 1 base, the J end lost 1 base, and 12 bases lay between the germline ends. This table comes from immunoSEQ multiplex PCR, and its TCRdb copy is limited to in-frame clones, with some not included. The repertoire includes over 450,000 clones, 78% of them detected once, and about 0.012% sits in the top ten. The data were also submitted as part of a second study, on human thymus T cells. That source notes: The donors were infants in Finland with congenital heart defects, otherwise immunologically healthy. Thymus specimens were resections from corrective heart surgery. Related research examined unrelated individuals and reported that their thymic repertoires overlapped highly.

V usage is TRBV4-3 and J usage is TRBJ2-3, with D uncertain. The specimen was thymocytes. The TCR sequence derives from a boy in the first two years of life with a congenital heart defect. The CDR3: CASSQGTAFRTDTQYF. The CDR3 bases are TGCGCCAGCAGCCAAGGTACAGCTTTCCGCACAGATACGCAGTATTTT.